The rows below give T cell receptor beta chains drawn from one sample of a study of blood T cell repertoires in COVID-19. Method: immunoSEQ multiplex PCR; TCRdb's copy keeps in-frame clones and lacks some. The sample carries 300,000 to 350,000 clones, roughly 84% recorded once. Sequenced: PBMCs or T cells enriched from blood (not recorded which). The source is a woman aged 25-40 years who had recovered from COVID-19. Both conserved end residues are part of each CDR3. D genes are given only for firm matches. Some rows have no size entry. The others give once, few or many, or a class for an expanded clone.

TRBD1	TRBV28	.	TRBJ1-2	TGTGCCAGTGCTGGTCCACCCTCGGGACAGACACCCTATGGCTACACCTTC	CASAGPPSGQTPYGYTF
TRBD2	TRBV27	.	TRBJ2-5	TGTGCCAGCAGTTTAAGGCTAGCGGGGGGGCAAGAGACCCAGTACTTC	CASSLRLAGGQETQYF
TRBD1	TRBV5-4	.	TRBJ1-2	TGTGCCAGCAGCGGGGGGACAGGGGGCGCCTTTGGCTACACCTTC	CASSGGTGGAFGYTF
.	TRBV3-1/TRBV3-2	.	TRBJ1-3	TGTGCCAGCAGCCCCGGGAGGTGGAGCTCTGGAAACACCATATATTTT	CASSPGRWSSGNTIYF
.	TRBV5-1	.	TRBJ1-4	TGCGCCAGCGCCCCTGGCGGGTCAGGAACTAATGAAAAACTGTTTTTT	CASAPGGSGTNEKLFF
TRBD2	TRBV5-1	.	TRBJ2-1	TGCGCCAGCAGCTTGGAAGCGGGGGGGATTTACAATGAGCAGTTCTTC	CASSLEAGGIYNEQFF
.	TRBV28	.	TRBJ2-5	TGTGCCAGCAGTCAACAGGAAGAGACCCAGTACTTC	CASSQQEETQYF
.	TRBV15	.	TRBJ2-5	TGTGCCACCAGCAGACTCGGAGGGACCACTGTTGGGGAGACCCAGTACTTC	CATSRLGGTTVGETQYF
TRBD2	TRBV29-1	.	TRBJ2-7	TGCAGCGTTGATCCGGGAGGGGGGTACGAGCAGTACTTC	CSVDPGGGYEQYF
.	TRBV10-3	.	TRBJ2-7	TGTGCCATCAGTGGAATTAGCGTTCACGAGCAGTACTTC	CAISGISVHEQYF
.	TRBV2	.	TRBJ2-7	TGTGCCAGCGGGGGCCAGGCCTACGAGCAGTACTTC	CASGGQAYEQYF
TRBD1	TRBV7-9	.	TRBJ2-7	TGTGCCAGCAGTGCCGGGACAGGGTATTCTCTCTACGAGCAGTACTTC	CASSAGTGYSLYEQYF
.	TRBV28	.	TRBJ1-4	TGTGCCAGCAGTCTACCCCCCAACAGGCGGCGGAATGAAAAACTGTTTTTT	CASSLPPNRRRNEKLFF
.	TRBV28	.	TRBJ1-4	TGTGCCAGCAACCCGGGGAGAGATAATGAAAAACTGTTTTTT	CASNPGRDNEKLFF
.	TRBV5-4	.	TRBJ2-1	TGTGCCAGCAGCTTGCCGGGACAACGATCCTACAATGAGCAGTTCTTC	CASSLPGQRSYNEQFF
TRBD1	TRBV28	.	TRBJ2-5	TGTGCCAGCAGCTGGGACAGGGGCCAAGAGACCCAGTACTTC	CASSWDRGQETQYF
.	TRBV10-1	.	TRBJ1-4	TGCGCCAGCAGTGACAGAAGAAATGAAAAACTGTTTTTT	CASSDRRNEKLFF
.	TRBV12-3/TRBV12-4	.	TRBJ1-1	TGTGCCAGCAGTTTATTCTTGACTGAAGCTTTCTTT	CASSLFLTEAFF
TRBD1	TRBV30	.	TRBJ2-2	TGTGCCTGGAGTGTACAGGGGGCCGGGGAGCTGTTTTTT	CAWSVQGAGELFF
TRBD1	TRBV5-1	.	TRBJ1-5	TGCGCCAGCAGCTTGGCCGAGGGGGCCCTCTATAGCAATCAGCCCCAGCATTTT	CASSLAEGALYSNQPQHF
.	TRBV11-2	.	TRBJ2-3	TGTGCCAGCAGCTCGAGGGCGGATGGAGATACGCAGTATTTT	CASSSRADGDTQYF
.	TRBV30	few	TRBJ1-3	TGTGCCTGGCGTGAGGGGAATGGAAACACCATATATTTT	CAWREGNGNTIYF
.	TRBV5-6	once	TRBJ2-7	TGTGCCAGCAGTGCTTTGACTCGACAGATGGTCTCCTACGAGCAGTACTTC	CASSALTRQMVSYEQYF
TRBD1	TRBV20-1	.	TRBJ2-1	TGCAGTGCTAGTGTTCTAGCAGGGGGACGCAATGAGCAGTTCTTC	CSASVLAGGRNEQFF
.	TRBV30	.	TRBJ2-7	TGTGCCTGGAGTGTATTAACGAGGGAGCAGTACTTC	CAWSVLTREQYF
.	TRBV7-9	.	TRBJ1-1	TGTGCCAGCAGCTTAGGCGGCAGGGGCATGAACACTGAAGCTTTCTTT	CASSLGGRGMNTEAFF
TRBD1	TRBV9	.	TRBJ2-3	TGTGCCAGCAGCCCTCGGACAGGGGTCACAGATACGCAGTATTTT	CASSPRTGVTDTQYF
.	TRBV19	.	TRBJ1-2	TGTGCCAGTAGTGGGCAGACAGGAAGGAATGGCTACACCTTC	CASSGQTGRNGYTF
.	TRBV11-2	.	TRBJ2-3	TGTGCCAGCAGCCCCCGCTCGGCTAGCGAGGCATACACAGATACGCAGTATTTT	CASSPRSASEAYTDTQYF
.	TRBV2	.	TRBJ1-2	TGTGCCACAGGGGAAGGGTATGGCTACACCTTC	CATGEGYGYTF
.	TRBV7-9	.	TRBJ2-1	TGTGCCAGCAGCCGTAGCGAAAGCTCCTACAATGAGCAGTTCTTC	CASSRSESSYNEQFF
.	TRBV7-9	.	TRBJ2-1	TGTGCCAGCAGCTTAGATAGGTTGGCAGGCTTCAATGAGCAGTTCTTC	CASSLDRLAGFNEQFF
TRBD1	TRBV24-1	.	TRBJ2-3	TGTGCCACCAGTGATCCTGGCTCAGGGGGAGATACGCAGTATTTT	CATSDPGSGGDTQYF
.	TRBV6-5	.	TRBJ1-2	TGTGCCAGCAGCCCCAGGCGTAACTATGGCTACACCTTC	CASSPRRNYGYTF
TRBD2	TRBV14	.	TRBJ2-1	TGTGCCAGCAGCCAAGATCAGGCGGGGGGATTCTATGAGCAGTTCTTC	CASSQDQAGGFYEQFF
.	TRBV2	.	TRBJ1-5	TGTGCCAGCAGTAGACCAGGGGATAGCAATCAGCCCCAGCATTTT	CASSRPGDSNQPQHF
TRBD1	TRBV5-5	.	TRBJ2-7	TGTGCCAGCAGCCCCGGGACAGGCGTCCGGGAGCAGTACTTC	CASSPGTGVREQYF
.	TRBV7-9	.	TRBJ2-1	TGTGCCAGCAGCTCAACCCTACTAGCTTACAATGAGCAGTTCTTC	CASSSTLLAYNEQFF
.	TRBV5-5	.	TRBJ1-1	TGTGCCAGCAGCTTGCGCGGGGAATTTGGTGAAGCTTTCTTT	CASSLRGEFGEAFF
TRBD1	TRBV5-6	.	TRBJ1-1	TGTGCCAGCAGCTTCTTGACAGGGAGTACTGAAGCTTTCTTT	CASSFLTGSTEAFF
.	TRBV14	.	TRBJ2-7	TGTGCCAGCAGCCAAGATCTGGGCGGGCGCTCCTACGAGCAGTACTTC	CASSQDLGGRSYEQYF
TRBD1	TRBV4-1	.	TRBJ1-2	TGCGCCAGCAGCCACCTCGGGACAGGGGGCCATGGCTACACCTTC	CASSHLGTGGHGYTF
TRBD2	TRBV4-2	.	TRBJ2-1	TGTGCCAGCAGCACGGGACTAGCGGTTTCTCGAAATGAGCAGTTCTTC	CASSTGLAVSRNEQFF
TRBD1	TRBV6-5	.	TRBJ1-1	TGTGCCAGCAGGAGACAGGGCGTGAACACTGAAGCTTTCTTT	CASRRQGVNTEAFF
.	TRBV27	.	TRBJ2-3	TGTGCCAGCAGTTTCGGTGGCAGGGCCACAGATACGCAGTATTTT	CASSFGGRATDTQYF
TRBD1	TRBV3-1/TRBV3-2	.	TRBJ1-2	TGTGCCAGCAGCCAAGAAGCTCAAGGACAGGGCGGGGGCTACACCTTC	CASSQEAQGQGGGYTF
TRBD1	TRBV27	.	TRBJ1-6	TGTGCCAGCAGTTTTGTCGACAGGGGATACTCCTATAATTCACCCCTCCACTTT	CASSFVDRGYSYNSPLHF
.	TRBV7-9	.	TRBJ1-3	TGTGCCAGCAGCTGGTTCGAACAACAGGAACCTGGAAACACCATATATTTT	CASSWFEQQEPGNTIYF
.	TRBV3-1/TRBV3-2	.	TRBJ1-6	TGTGCCAGCAGCCAAGAGGGGGCGCGTAGTTCACCCCTCCACTTT	CASSQEGARSSPLHF